These 27 T cell receptor beta chains originate from one sample sequenced in a study of cytomegalovirus exposure and HLA in healthy donors. A multiplex PCR was run with 60 Vbeta primers and 13 Jbeta primers. This table comes from immunoSEQ multiplex PCR, and its TCRdb copy is limited to in-frame clones, with some not included. The sample has 100,000 to 150,000 clones; around 67% are singletons. The sample was PBMCs. The receptors derive from a man aged 60 to 75 in good health and CMV-seropositive.

CDR3 amino acids: CASSPRQGNTGELFF. CDR3 sequence (DNA): TGTGCCAGCTCACCTAGACAGGGGAACACCGGGGAGCTGTTTTTT. V and J are TRBV18 and TRBJ2-2, with 7 bases aligning to TRBD1. With 3 bases clipped from V and 1 base from J, the junction kept 2 bases outside the gene matches. The CDR3 spans 15 residues. Germline V CDR1 and CDR2: KGHSH, LQKENI.

DNA of the CDR3: TGCGCCAGCAGTGACGGGAACAGGGAAGATACGCAGTATTTT. Protein product: CASSDGNREDTQYF. The chain carries TRBV10-1 and TRBJ2-3; possible D gene TRBD1, 6 bases. The CDR3 length is 14 residues. The germline CDR1 and CDR2 sequences are WNHNN and SYGVQD (reference sequence). V was shortened by 3 bases and J by 5 bases, with 12 bases between the two germline ends.

The chain uses TRBV6-1 and TRBJ2-7; tentatively, D is TRBD2 (6 bases). Germline lookup yields CDR1 MNHNS and CDR2 SASEGT. V gave up 1 base and J gave up 3 bases, with 10 bases separating them. The CDR3 consists of 14 residues. DNA of the CDR3: TGTGCCAGCAGTGAAGGCGGGACCAACTACGAGCAGTACTTC. It translates to CASSEGGTNYEQYF.

V usage is TRBV7-2 and J usage is TRBJ2-3, with 7 positions matching TRBD2. Germline CDR1 is SGHTA and CDR2 is FQGNSA. Germline trimming cut 5 bases from V and 2 bases from J; bases unmatched to any gene: 10. CDR3 length equals 16 residues. CDR3 nucleotides: TGTGCCAGCAGCCAACGCCTCCGGGACTACACAGATACGCAGTATTTT. Translated, it gives CASSQRLRDYTDTQYF.

This chain links TRBV25-1 with TRBJ2-3, with TRBD2 matching over 10 bases. Unmatched junction bases numbered 7, after V lost 11 bases and J lost 5 bases. Germline assignment: CDR1 MGHDK and CDR2 SYGVNS. This CDR3 spans 13 amino acids. The CDR3 region has the DNA TGTGCCTCTAGTAGCGGGGGGATAGATACGCAGTATTTT. Translation: CASSSGGIDTQYF.

This clone was found once. The chain is built from TRBV5-4 and TRBJ2-3; 7 nucleotides align to TRBD1. V was clipped by 4 bases and J by 2 bases; unmatched bases: 4. Germline CDR1 reads SGHNT; CDR2 reads YYREEE (reference sequence). The length of the CDR3 is 14 residues. In nucleotides, the CDR3 is TGTGCCAGCAGCCGACAGGGATACACAGATACGCAGTATTTT. It codes for CASSRQGYTDTQYF.

The chain recombines TRBV19 with TRBJ1-5; perhaps TRBD1 as D (5 bases). Trimming pared 5 bases from V and 1 base from J, leaving 12 bases between. This CDR3 has 15 amino acids. CDR1 is LNHDA, CDR2 SQIVND, per germline (reference sequence). CDR3 in amino acids: CASSWQGASNQPQHF. In DNA form, the CDR3 reads TGTGCCAGTAGTTGGCAGGGTGCGAGCAATCAGCCCCAGCATTTT.

The chain links TRBV9 to TRBJ2-3; no firm D call. V was pared by 7 bases and J by 0 bases, with 12 bases between. This CDR3 has 14 residues. CDR1 SGDLS and CDR2 YYNGEE come from the germline V gene. The CDR3 spells CASDLGASTDTQYF. CDR3 nucleotide sequence: TGTGCCAGCGACCTAGGTGCTAGCACAGATACGCAGTATTTT.

V gene TRBV5-4 combines with J gene TRBJ1-2, with unresolved D. This CDR3 spans 14 amino acids. Trimming removed 4 bases from V and 7 bases from J, with 17 bases in between. CDR1 SGHNT and CDR2 YYREEE come from the germline V gene (reference sequence). The CDR3 loop is CASSTTIGEGGYTF. In DNA form, the CDR3 reads TGTGCCAGCAGCACCACAATCGGCGAGGGTGGCTACACCTTC.

The chain couples TRBV10-3 to TRBJ2-2; 7 nucleotides agree with TRBD1. This CDR3 is built from 14 residues. The V gene's germline CDR1 is ENHRY and CDR2 SYGVKD. Here the CDR3 reads CAQRDSLQTGELFF. The CDR3 coding sequence is TGTGCACAACGGGACAGCTTACAAACCGGGGAGCTGTTTTTT.

The rearrangement uses TRBV28 and TRBJ2-7, with TRBD2 matching over 8 bases. This CDR3 is 14 amino acids long. With V trimmed by 4 bases and J by 1 base, 3 bases remained unmatched. Germline CDR1 and CDR2: MDHEN and SYDVKM. CDR3 in DNA: TGTGCCAGCAGTTCGGGGGGGTATTCCTACGAGCAGTACTTC. Translated, it gives CASSSGGYSYEQYF.

The rearrangement joins TRBV12-5 to TRBJ2-7; 10 bases align to TRBD1. The germline V gene encodes CDR1 LGHNT and CDR2 FRNRAP. CDR3 length equals 16 residues. V shed 1 base, J shed 0 bases, and the junction held 3 bases outside the gene matches. The CDR3 sequence is CASGLAGDRGSYEQYF. CDR3 DNA sequence: TGTGCTAGTGGTTTGGCTGGGGACAGGGGCTCCTACGAGCAGTACTTC.

CDR3 DNA sequence: TGCAGCGTTCAAGCCAGAGGCGATCAGCCCCAGCATTTT. Translated, it gives CSVQARGDQPQHF. The chain recombines TRBV29-1 with TRBJ1-5; no clear D. CDR1 and CDR2 (germline): SQVTM, ANQGSEA. There are 13 residues in the CDR3. Deletions cut 5 bases from V and 5 bases from J, with 13 bases between.

This rearrangement joins TRBV7-2 to TRBJ2-1, with 15 nucleotides matching TRBD2. Germline V CDR1 and CDR2: SGHTA, FQGNSA. CDR3 length: 18 residues. J lost 0 bases, V lost 3 bases, and 3 bases had no gene match. The CDR3 bases are TGTGCCAGCAGCTTGGGACTAGCGGGGGGAAGCTCCTACAATGAGCAGTTCTTC. Its protein is CASSLGLAGGSSYNEQFF.

This chain links TRBV12-2 with TRBJ1-2; the DNA was not used to check the table's D call, TRBD1. TRBV12-2 is given as a pseudogene. The CDR3 length is 14 residues. The CDR3 DNA is TGTGCAAGTCGCCCTATGACAGGGGGCAACGGCTACACCTTC. Translation: CASRPMTGGNGYTF.

The chain joins TRBV7-3 to TRBJ1-1; the match to TRBD1 covers 10 bases. V lost 3 bases, J lost 3 bases, and 7 bases stayed unmatched. This CDR3 is 16 amino acids long. Germline CDR1 reads SGHTA; CDR2 reads FQGTGA. CDR3 DNA sequence: TGTGCCAGCAGCTTTCCGACGGGGACAGGGGACACTGAAGCTTTCTTT. It codes for CASSFPTGTGDTEAFF.

The chain is built from TRBV7-9 and TRBJ2-7, with 7 bases identical to TRBD1. CDR3 length: 15 residues. The V gene's germline CDR1 is SEHNR and CDR2 FQNEAQ (reference sequence). V lost 5 bases to trimming and J lost 7 bases; unmatched junction nucleotides: 14. DNA of the CDR3: TGTGCCAGCAGCCCCAAAGTCCGACAGGGTCTGGAGCAGTACTTC. The encoded protein is CASSPKVRQGLEQYF.

The chain couples TRBV30 to TRBJ2-3; TRBD2 aligns across 11 bases. This CDR3 is built from 14 residues. V dropped 7 bases and J dropped 1; count of bases not matched to a gene: 4. Germline V CDR1 and CDR2: GTSNPN, SVGIG (reference sequence). The CDR3 here is CALTSGSRTDTQYF. The CDR3 DNA reads TGTGCCTTAACTAGCGGGAGCCGCACAGATACGCAGTATTTT.

V gene TRBV28 combines with J gene TRBJ2-2, with TRBD1 identical over 7 bases. The CDR3 length is 15 residues. The germline V gene has CDR1 MDHEN and CDR2 SYDVKM. Germline trimming cut 7 bases from V and 4 bases from J; bases unmatched to any gene: 9. The CDR3 here is CASTQTGLGTGELFF. In nucleotides, the CDR3 is TGTGCCAGCACCCAGACAGGGTTAGGCACCGGGGAGCTGTTTTTT.

Turning to this clone: At one end the junction does not follow the germline gene, possibly because of a read error. The rearrangement joins TRBV5-8 to TRBJ2-3, with D possibly being TRBD1 (6 bases). The CDR3 extends over 15 amino acids. CDR1 and CDR2 from the germline V gene are SGHTS and YDEGEE. CDR3 coding DNA: TGTGCCAGCAGCTTGACAGGGCTTAGCAGAGATACGCAGTATTTT. Its translation is CASSLTGLSRDTQYF.

In DNA, the CDR3 is TGTGCCAGCAGTTCCCTGGGGAGCCACTATGGCTACACCTTC. Amino acid sequence: CASSSLGSHYGYTF. The chain carries TRBV6-5 and TRBJ1-2; D call uncertain. Germline CDR1 and CDR2: MNHEY and SVGAGI. The CDR3 runs 14 residues. Trimming cost V 4 bases and J 3 bases, with 12 bases left between them.

The V and J genes are TRBV7-3 and TRBJ1-6; D remains ambiguous. This CDR3 is built from 13 residues. Trimming removed 3 bases from V and 10 bases from J, with 10 bases in between. Germline CDR1 and CDR2: SGHTA and FQGTGA. DNA for the CDR3: TGTGCCAGCAGCTTTTCCCCAGGCTCACCCCTCCACTTT. Translated: CASSFSPGSPLHF.

This clone was observed a single time. The gene calls are TRBV4-1 and TRBJ2-3, with 9 bases lining up with TRBD2. Germline V CDR1 and CDR2: MGHRA, YSYEKL. V lost 4 bases to trimming and J lost 4 bases; unmatched junction nucleotides: 12. The CDR3 is 17 residues long. The CDR3 nucleotides are TGCGCCAGCAGCCTACATCGGAGCGGGAGGTCAGCAGATACGCAGTATTTT. It codes for CASSLHRSGRSADTQYF.

The V gene is TRBV29-1, the J gene TRBJ2-7; perhaps TRBD1 as D (6 bases). From germline, CDR1 is SQVTM and CDR2 ANQGSEA. V was clipped by 7 bases and J by 7 bases, with 17 bases between them. The CDR3 covers 12 residues. For the CDR3, the DNA is TGCAGCGCTGGGATAGGGGGTCGGGAGCAGTACTTC. Translated: CSAGIGGREQYF.

This chain uses TRBV2 with TRBJ1-2; D perhaps matches TRBD1 (5 bases). This CDR3 region has 14 residues. Trimming removed 7 bases at V and 5 bases at J, with 17 bases between. The germline gives CDR1 SNHLY, CDR2 FYNNEI. The CDR3 DNA is TGTGCCAGCACCCCAGACAGACGTATGTATGGCTACACCTTC. It specifies CASTPDRRMYGYTF.

The V and J genes are TRBV5-8 and TRBJ1-5; the D gene is possibly TRBD1 (6 bases). The germline V gene encodes CDR1 SGHTS and CDR2 YDEGEE. This CDR3 comprises 13 residues. V gave up 5 bases and J gave up 3 bases, with 9 bases separating them. Here the CDR3 DNA reads TGTGCCAGCAGTCCAGGGGCCAATCAGCCCCAGCATTTT. This sequence encodes CASSPGANQPQHF.

The rearrangement uses TRBV6-1 and TRBJ1-5; D may be TRBD1 (6 bases). There are 15 residues in the CDR3. Germline lookup yields CDR1 MNHNS and CDR2 SASEGT. Trimming took off 5 bases at V and 1 base at J, with 12 bases between the two ends. CDR3 in DNA: TGTGCCAGCAGTCCAGGGGATCTGAGCAATCAGCCCCAGCATTTT. Amino acids: CASSPGDLSNQPQHF.